The source of this T cell receptor (beta chain) is a study of kidney transplant recipient with SARS-CoV-2 infection. The CDR3 is 17 amino acids. Germline CDR1 reads MNHEY; CDR2 reads SMNVEV (reference sequence). TCRdb reprocessed the reads with MiXCR, giving one entry per CDR3 protein. The table lists about 250,000 distinct CDR3 sequences, less than 35% of them singletons. Details on this clonotype: A single base separates this from a much larger clone, so it may be a read error.

This chain uses TRBV27 with TRBJ1-1; D is possibly TRBD1 (5 bases). The sequenced sample was a blood sample, obtained at baseline and on roughly day 110 from a kidney transplant recipient. The sequence came from a male patient aged 30 to 39 who had COVID-19 and was a kidney transplant recipient. Some T cells may be the graft donor's. CDR3 in amino acids: CANSLYFREGLNTEAFF. The CDR3 DNA reads TGTGCCAACAGTTTATACTTCAGAGAGGGACTTAACACTGAAGCTTTCTTT.